The clone carrying this T cell receptor beta chain was counted only a few times. With 4 bases removed from V and 5 bases from J, the gap between germline ends came to 14 bases. Germline V gene lookup returns CDR1 SQVTM and CDR2 ANQGSEA. The CDR3 covers 13 residues. This specimen comes from a study of response to subunit inactivated influenza vaccine. TCRdb reanalysed the RT-PCR reads using MiXCR and keeps one entry per CDR3 protein. The sample includes 600,000 to 700,000 distinct CDR3 sequences, 12% to 15% seen only once; the top ten take about 7.6%. This clonotype was obtained from a man aged 45-60 years who received an inactivated influenza vaccine. This chain links TRBV29-1 with TRBJ2-5, with D possibly being TRBD2 (7 bases). This specimen consisted of PBMCs from blood, obtained 14 days before vaccination. CDR3 loop: CSVAGGRRETQYF. DNA of the CDR3: TGCAGCGTTGCCGGGGGGCGAAGGGAGACCCAGTACTTC.